The clone carrying this T cell receptor beta chain was found once. The sample originates from a study of cytomegalovirus exposure and HLA in healthy donors. Use of 60 Vbeta and 13 Jbeta primers characterized the PCR. The data were produced by immunoSEQ multiplex PCR, yet TCRdb's version contains in-frame clones alone and is incomplete. The sample lists about 120,000 clones; around four fifths were seen once. The CDR3 consists of 14 residues. CDR1 and CDR2 (germline): SGHRS, YFSETQ. The ends were cut back, 2 bases at V and 5 bases at J, with 11 bases in the middle. Sequencing was carried out using PBMCs. This TCR derives from a woman between 55 and 75 years old in good health and CMV-seropositive. V usage is TRBV5-1 and J usage is TRBJ1-5, with a possible D match to TRBD1 (6 bases). CDR3 protein: CASSLGQLDQPQHF. The DNA of the CDR3 is TGCGCCAGCAGCTTAGGACAGCTAGATCAGCCCCAGCATTTT.